A single sample is the source of the 29 T cell receptor beta chains below, sequenced in a study of T cells in Graves' hyperthyroidism and ophthalmopathy. RNA transcripts were the template for amplifying TCR beta CDR3 regions. Researchers ran a first-round RT-PCR on the TCR CDR3 using the HTBI primer set. TCRdb re-analysed the multiplex PCR reads in MiXCR, keeping a single row per CDR3 protein. The sample lists roughly 500,000 distinct CDR3 sequences; approximately 49% were seen once. The sample consisted of peripheral blood or thyroid tissue (not recorded which). The receptors here all came from an adult woman with Graves' disease, either hyperthyroidism or ophthalmopathy (not recorded which).

The sample holds a few counts of this clonotype. The V gene is TRBV7-9, the J gene TRBJ2-7; D call uncertain. CDR3 length: 15 residues. Trimming took off 4 bases at V and 2 bases at J, with 15 bases between the two ends. Per the germline V gene, CDR1 is SEHNR and CDR2 is FQNEAQ (reference sequence). The CDR3 bases are TGTGCCAGCAGCTCCCTTGACGGTACGACCTACGAGCAGTACTTC. This encodes CASSSLDGTTYEQYF.

This clonotype was detected ten times or more. The rearrangement joins TRBV5-1 to TRBJ2-7, with 9 positions matching TRBD1. The germline gives CDR1 SGHRS, CDR2 YFSETQ. V lost 2 bases, J lost 5 bases, and 2 bases stayed unmatched. This CDR3 spans 13 amino acids. CDR3 loop: CASSLQGANEQYF. The CDR3 coding sequence is TGCGCCAGCAGCTTACAGGGGGCTAACGAGCAGTACTTC.

The chain joins TRBV7-2 to TRBJ2-5; a weak D match, TRBD1 (5 bases). The V gene lost 2 bases and the J gene lost 5 bases, with 12 bases spanning the gap. Per the germline V gene, CDR1 is SGHTA and CDR2 is FQGNSA. The CDR3 is made up of 14 amino acids. The chain's CDR3 is CASSLSPGWETQYF. CDR3 bases: TGTGCCAGCAGCTTATCCCCAGGGTGGGAGACCCAGTACTTC.

This clonotype was counted ten times or more. This chain connects TRBV5-6 to TRBJ1-2, with a tentative D call TRBD1 (5 bases). The CDR3 length is 13 residues. Trimming removed 2 bases at V and 4 bases at J, with 9 bases between. Germline-derived CDR1 and CDR2 are SGHDT and YYEEEE. Here the CDR3 reads CASSFGGGYGYTF. CDR3 sequence (DNA): TGTGCCAGCAGCTTCGGGGGAGGCTATGGCTACACCTTC. Using reference TRBV5-6 and TRBJ1-2 for the parts outside the CDR3, the full variable domain is DAGVTQSPTHLIKTRGQQVTLRCSPKSGHDTVSWYQQALGQGPQFIFQYYEEEERQRGNFPDRFSGHQFPNYSSELNVNALLLGDSALYLCASSFGGGYGYTFGSGTRLTVV.

V is TRBV7-8 and J is TRBJ1-5, with D uncertain. Deletions cut 2 bases from V and 6 bases from J, with 11 bases between. This CDR3 is built from 14 residues. In germline, CDR1 is SGHVS, CDR2 FQNEAQ. In DNA form, the CDR3 reads TGTGCCAGCAGCTTATACTGGGTGGCTCAGCCCCAGCATTTT. Protein: CASSLYWVAQPQHF.

This clonotype was seen many times. This rearrangement joins TRBV7-2 to TRBJ1-2; D is undetermined. CDR3 size: 14 residues. Per the germline V gene, CDR1 is SGHTA and CDR2 is FQGNSA. The V end lost 2 bases, the J end lost 8 bases, and 15 bases lay between the germline ends. The CDR3 DNA follows: TGTGCCAGCAGCTTACCCGGACTCGAGGGAGGCTACACCTTC. Translation gives CASSLPGLEGGYTF.

Points on this clonotype: Given the absence of the conserved phenylalanine or tryptophan at the CDR3 end, a read error is likely. The V call is TRBV5-5, the J call TRBJ2-1; D possibly matches TRBD1 or TRBD2 (5 bases each). V lost 7 bases, J lost 2 bases, and 16 bases lay in between. There are 15 residues in the CDR3. Germline CDR1 reads SGHKS; CDR2 reads YYEKEE (reference sequence). The CDR3 nucleotides are TGTGCCAGCTCGGCGTTCGAGGGGACCTACAATGAGCAGTTCCTC. This encodes CASSAFEGTYNEQFL.

In this sample, this clonotype turned up many times. The chain combines TRBV6-2 or TRBV6-3 with TRBJ2-7; the D gene is possibly TRBD2 (5 bases). Trimming left V 5 bases short and J 2 bases short, with 7 bases between. This CDR3 contains 12 residues. In germline, CDR1 is MNHEY, CDR2 SVGEGT. The DNA for the CDR3 is TGTGCCAGCAGTCTACTAGCCTACGAGCAGTACTTC. Its translation is CASSLLAYEQYF.

This chain connects TRBV2 to TRBJ2-5, with 11 bases matching TRBD1. Germline-derived CDR1 and CDR2 are SNHLY and FYNNEI. CDR3 length: 14 residues. With V trimmed by 5 bases and J by 5 bases, 4 bases remained unmatched. CDR3 amino acids: CASSPDRGRETQYF. For the CDR3, the DNA is TGTGCCAGCAGTCCGGACAGGGGGCGTGAGACCCAGTACTTC. Combining the CDR3 with reference TRBV2 and TRBJ2-5 gives the whole variable domain EPEVTQTPSHQVTQMGQEVILRCVPISNHLYFYWYRQILGQKVEFLVSFYNNEISEKSEIFDDQFSVERPDGSNFTLKIRSTKLEDSAMYFCASSPDRGRETQYFGPGTRLLVL.

This rearrangement joins TRBV29-1 to TRBJ1-1; D may be TRBD1 (5 bases). Germline V lookup: CDR1 SQVTM, CDR2 ANQGSEA. The CDR3 has 14 amino acids. V gave up 5 bases and J gave up 7 bases, with 20 bases separating them. The CDR3 DNA sequence: TGCAGCGTTCACTTCCCAGCCGGGGCCCGTGAAGCTTTCTTT. This translates into CSVHFPAGAREAFF.

This clonotype has more than one count but fewer than ten. Given the absence of the conserved phenylalanine or tryptophan at the CDR3 end, a read error is likely. The DNA is left out, because the CDR3 cannot be placed on it with certainty; the CDR3 is given as TCRdb lists it. The rearrangement joins TRBV11-2 to TRBJ2-6. The CDR3 length is 8 residues, termini included. Germline CDR1 is SGHAT and CDR2 is FQNNGV. The CDR3 region is CASSFRTS.

This clonotype turned up a few times. The chain combines TRBV3-1 with TRBJ2-5; D may be TRBD2 (5 bases). V lost 1 base and J lost 5, with 14 bases in between. The CDR3 contains 15 residues. Germline CDR1 and CDR2: LGHDT and YNNKEL (reference sequence). For the CDR3, the DNA is TGTGCCAGCAGCCAAGGATCCCTAGCTGTCGAGACCCAGTACTTC. Protein product: CASSQGSLAVETQYF.

A single count supports this clonotype. The chain carries TRBV7-9 and TRBJ1-4, with a tentative D call TRBD1 (6 bases). The CDR3 is 15 amino acids. The V gene lost 6 bases and the J gene lost 8 bases, with 19 bases spanning the gap. CDR1 SEHNR and CDR2 FQNEAQ come from the germline V gene (reference sequence). The CDR3 DNA follows: TGTGCCAGCAGTACATCCAGGGGTAGCAGGGAAAAACTGTTTTTT. Encoded protein: CASSTSRGSREKLFF.

This chain connects TRBV5-6 to TRBJ1-2; D may be TRBD1 (6 bases). The CDR3 sequence is 13 residues long. The V end lost 4 bases, the J end lost 8 bases, and 15 bases lay between the germline ends. The germline CDR1 and CDR2 sequences are SGHDT and YYEEEE. In nucleotides, the CDR3 is TGTGCCAGCAGCCAACAGGGTGTCGTCGGCTACACCTTC. Protein product: CASSQQGVVGYTF.

The J gene is TRBJ1-4, the V gene TRBV6-4; no definite D call. This CDR3 has 17 residues. Trimming cost V 4 bases and J 0 bases, with 15 bases left between them. CDR1 and CDR2 from the germline V gene are MRHNA and SNTAGT. DNA of the CDR3: TGTGCCAGCAGTGTGATTGTCCCACAGTCAACTAATGAAAAACTGTTTTTT. Its protein product is CASSVIVPQSTNEKLFF.

The chain has TRBV20-1 and TRBJ1-2; TRBD1 matches at 9 bases. Losses at the gene ends were 5 bases for V and 9 bases for J; bases not matched to a gene: 10. The germline V gene has CDR1 DFQATT and CDR2 SNEGSKA (reference sequence). The CDR3 extends over 13 amino acids. The CDR3, as DNA: TGCAGTGCTTATACCCGGGACAGGGATCGCTACACCTTC. Its protein product is CSAYTRDRDRYTF.

Ten or more counts support this clonotype. The CDR3 sequence is CASSLEYSEAFF. Written as DNA, the CDR3 is TGTGCCAGCAGCCTCGAGTACAGTGAAGCTTTCTTT. The chain carries TRBV11-2 and TRBJ1-1; D gene uncertain. Germline V CDR1 and CDR2: SGHAT, FQNNGV. The CDR3 spans 12 residues. With 5 bases removed from V and 7 bases from J, the gap between germline ends came to 11 bases.

The rearrangement joins TRBV20-1 to TRBJ2-5; TRBD2 is a possible D gene (5 bases). CDR1 is DFQATT and CDR2 is SNEGSKA in the germline V gene (reference sequence). The CDR3 runs 14 residues. V dropped 3 bases and J dropped 2 bases, with 13 bases sitting between them. CDR3 sequence (DNA): TGCAGTGCTAGTGTGGGAGCGGCACAAGAGACCCAGTACTTC. Translation gives CSASVGAAQETQYF.

The gene calls are TRBV10-3 and TRBJ1-3; 10 nucleotides align to TRBD1. The CDR3 has 13 residues. Germline lookup yields CDR1 ENHRY and CDR2 SYGVKD. V lost 5 bases to trimming and J lost 8 bases; unmatched junction nucleotides: 3. The CDR3 spells CAISRQGADTIYF. For the CDR3, the DNA is TGTGCCATCAGTAGACAGGGGGCGGACACCATATATTTT.

The chain uses TRBV19 and TRBJ1-2; 7 nucleotides align to TRBD1. The V gene's germline CDR1 is LNHDA and CDR2 SQIVND (reference sequence). CDR3 size: 13 residues. Losses at the gene ends were 9 bases for V and 0 bases for J; bases not matched to a gene: 4. Here the CDR3 reads CASPGGANYGYTF. DNA of the CDR3: TGTGCCAGCCCAGGGGGAGCTAACTATGGCTACACCTTC.

The gene calls are TRBV19 and TRBJ2-3; the D gene could be TRBD1 or TRBD2 (5 bases each). Trimming took off 6 bases at V and 2 bases at J, with 6 bases between the two ends. The CDR3 contains 12 residues. Germline CDR1 LNHDA, CDR2 SQIVND (reference sequence). The CDR3 sequence is CASSGTTDTQYF. The CDR3 DNA is TGTGCCAGTAGCGGGACCACAGATACGCAGTATTTT.

The rearrangement uses TRBV27 and TRBJ2-7; possible D gene TRBD2, 5 bases. This CDR3 contains 13 residues. V lost 8 bases and J 6 bases, leaving 17 bases between the germline ends. Germline CDR1 is MNHEY and CDR2 is SMNVEV (reference sequence). The CDR3 reads CASDRVGGGEQYF. CDR3 nucleotide sequence: TGTGCCAGCGACCGGGTCGGCGGAGGCGAGCAGTACTTC.

This chain uses TRBV20-1 with TRBJ1-1; D call uncertain. The CDR3 runs to 10 residues. Trimming cost V 5 bases and J 7 bases, with 8 bases left between them. CDR1 and CDR2 from the germline V gene are DFQATT and SNEGSKA (reference sequence). The CDR3 sequence: CSARTGEAFF. As DNA, the CDR3 is TGCAGTGCTCGGACGGGTGAAGCTTTCTTT.

The chain couples TRBV5-5 to TRBJ2-2; D not certain. Germline assignment: CDR1 SGHKS and CDR2 YYEKEE (reference sequence). The CDR3 sequence is 17 residues long. The V and J ends lost 4 bases and 4 bases respectively, with 20 bases between them. CDR3 coding DNA: TGTGCCAGCAGCGTTGGTTCAAGGTCACGGTCCACCGGGGAGCTGTTTTTT. Protein sequence: CASSVGSRSRSTGELFF.

The chain carries TRBV7-9 and TRBJ1-5; perhaps TRBD1 as D (5 bases). The V gene lost 0 bases and the J gene lost 7 bases, with 13 bases spanning the gap. This CDR3 region has 15 residues. Germline V CDR1 and CDR2: SEHNR, FQNEAQ (reference sequence). CDR3 sequence: CASSLATERGQPQHF. The CDR3 region has the DNA TGTGCCAGCAGCTTAGCGACAGAGAGAGGGCAGCCCCAGCATTTT. Together with reference TRBV7-9 and TRBJ1-5, the CDR3 gives the full variable domain: DTGVSQNPRHKITKRGQNVTFRCDPISEHNRLYWYRQTLGQGPEFLTYFQNEAQLEKSRLLSDRFSAERPKGSFSTLEIQRTEQGDSAMYLCASSLATERGQPQHFGDGTRLSIL.

J is TRBJ1-1 and V is TRBV2, with 10 bases identical to TRBD1. Germline V gene lookup returns CDR1 SNHLY and CDR2 FYNNEI. This CDR3 region has 13 residues. Germline trimming cut 4 bases from V and 7 bases from J; bases unmatched to any gene: 3. As DNA, the CDR3 is TGTGCCAGCAGTGGACAGGGGGCCTATGAAGCTTTCTTT. This translates into CASSGQGAYEAFF.

This clonotype appeared many times. The chain carries TRBV5-6 and TRBJ2-5; 8 nucleotides line up with TRBD1. The trim removed 5 bases at V and 1 base at J, leaving 4 bases unmatched. Germline values: CDR1 SGHDT, CDR2 YYEEEE. CDR3 length: 14 amino acids. The CDR3 coding sequence is TGTGCCAGCAGGCCCACAGGGGGCCAAGAGACCCAGTACTTC. Translating it yields CASRPTGGQETQYF.

This clonotype was seen a few times. This may stem from a read error, because a much larger clone lies one nucleotide away. CDR3 sequence (DNA): TGCAGTGCTAGAGAGGGACTAGCGGGCTACGAGCAGTACTTC. The encoded protein is CSAREGLAGYEQYF. The V call is TRBV20-1, the J call TRBJ2-7; TRBD2 aligns across 12 bases. In germline, CDR1 is DFQATT, CDR2 SNEGSKA (reference sequence). The CDR3 totals 14 residues. J lost 3 bases, V lost 0 bases, and 0 bases had no gene match.

The rearrangement uses TRBV29-1 and TRBJ2-3; D gene ambiguous. The germline V and J ends were trimmed by 1 base and 12 bases, with 11 bases remaining between them. CDR3 length equals 11 residues. CDR1 is SQVTM and CDR2 is ANQGSEA in the germline V gene. CDR3 amino acids: CSVEGLDGQYF. CDR3 DNA: TGCAGCGTTGAAGGGCTAGATGGTCAGTATTTT.